This TCR beta chain was sequenced during a study of cytomegalovirus exposure and HLA in healthy donors. Overall study results and limits: Several of the most significant clusters appeared, in a later analysis, to be linked to common viral pathogens. Reported performance of the classifier showed diagnosis of cytomegalovirus status with high specificity and sensitivity.

To note about this clone: Its antigen is currently unknown.

PCR used 60 Vbeta primers and 13 Jbeta primers. In the authors' methods: A follow-up analysis tallied 70 million to 80 million unique TCR beta chains, about 10 million shared. This table comes from immunoSEQ multiplex PCR, and its TCRdb copy is limited to in-frame clones, with some not included. V and J calls and clone size are those listed in that table; D and trimming were worked out from the DNA. The table lists 140,000 to 150,000 clones, about 76% of them singletons. Per the germline V gene, CDR1 is MGHRA and CDR2 is YSYEKL. This CDR3 region has 14 residues. Unmatched junction bases numbered 5, after V lost 4 bases and J lost 6 bases.

This chain joins TRBV4-1 and TRBJ2-1; 8 bases line up with TRBD2. The sequencing input was PBMCs. This receptor was identified in a male donor in good health and CMV-seronegative. The CDR3 sequence: CASSPGGVRNEQFF. As DNA, the CDR3 is TGCGCCAGCAGCCCGGGGGGGGTCCGCAATGAGCAGTTCTTC.